This entry lists 13 T cell receptor beta chains sequenced from one sample in a study of cytomegalovirus exposure and HLA in healthy donors. The PCR made use of 60 Vbeta and 13 Jbeta primers. Produced via immunoSEQ multiplex PCR; TCRdb's table is partial and in-frame only. Here the sample spans approximately 170,000 clones, approximately 70% being singletons. Sequenced: PBMCs. Every receptor here comes from a young woman in good health and CMV-seropositive.

This chain links TRBV25-1 with TRBJ1-2, with a weak D call TRBD1 (5 bases). Germline V gene sequence: CDR1 MGHDK, CDR2 SYGVNS. Trimming removed 3 bases at V and 6 bases at J, with 17 bases between. This CDR3 contains 15 residues. In DNA form, the CDR3 reads TGTGCCAGCAGTGACGACTCAAGGGAGGGGCATGGCTACACCTTC. Translated: CASSDDSREGHGYTF.

The chain has TRBV5-1 and TRBJ2-1; TRBD2 might be the D (5 bases). The CDR3 length is 14 residues. The germline CDR1 and CDR2 sequences are SGHRS and YFSETQ. V was shortened by 6 bases and J by 2 bases, with 12 bases between the two germline ends. Written as DNA, the CDR3 is TGCGCCAGCACCGAGGGTGGCGCCTACAATGAGCAGTTCTTC. This sequence encodes CASTEGGAYNEQFF.

This clone was found a few times. The chain links TRBV13 to TRBJ2-1; 10 positions match TRBD2. Germline V gene sequence: CDR1 PRHDT, CDR2 FYEKMQ (reference sequence). With 5 bases clipped from V and 9 bases from J, the junction kept 13 bases outside the gene matches. The CDR3 contains 16 residues. The CDR3, as DNA: TGTGCCAGCAGCCCACTAACGCGGACTAGCGGTGGTGAGCAGTTCTTC. This translates into CASSPLTRTSGGEQFF.

This clone has a single count. The J gene is TRBJ1-2, the V gene TRBV9, with TRBD1 matching 8 bases. This CDR3 has 15 residues. V shed 5 bases, J shed 4 bases, and the junction held 10 bases outside the gene matches. CDR1 SGDLS and CDR2 YYNGEE come from the germline V gene. In nucleotides, the CDR3 is TGTGCCAGCAGGGGCGAGGACAGGGAGACCTATGGCTACACCTTC. Protein product: CASRGEDRETYGYTF.

In its sample, this clone was seen once. This chain joins TRBV6-5 and TRBJ2-2; D is ambiguous. Trimming removed 5 bases at V and 4 bases at J, with 5 bases between. The CDR3 is 12 residues long. Germline CDR1 reads MNHEY; CDR2 reads SVGAGI. The DNA for the CDR3 is TGTGCCAGCAGTCCATTCACCGGGGAGCTGTTTTTT. Translation gives CASSPFTGELFF.

This chain links TRBV7-6 with TRBJ2-1; 10 bases agree with TRBD1. The V gene end was trimmed by 1 base and the J gene end by 6 bases; junction bases not matched to a gene: 3. The CDR3 length is 15 residues. The germline V gene encodes CDR1 SGHVS and CDR2 FNYEAQ. The CDR3 here is CASSLGGTGVNEQFF. The CDR3 DNA sequence: TGTGCCAGCAGCTTAGGGGGGACAGGGGTCAATGAGCAGTTCTTC.

The V and J genes are TRBV9 and TRBJ2-5, with 9 bases fitting TRBD1. CDR1 SGDLS and CDR2 YYNGEE come from the germline V gene. With 4 bases clipped from V and 5 bases from J, the junction kept 9 bases outside the gene matches. CDR3 size: 15 residues. CDR3 bases: TGTGCCAGCAGCCCCTGGGACAGGGCCGGGGAGACCCAGTACTTC. It codes for CASSPWDRAGETQYF.

V is TRBV7-9 and J is TRBJ2-3; D is undetermined. V was trimmed by 4 bases and J by 0 bases, leaving 11 bases between them. CDR1 and CDR2 from the germline V gene are SEHNR and FQNEAQ (reference sequence). The CDR3 has 15 amino acids. CDR3 in DNA: TGTGCCAGCAGCTCAGCCGCACAAAGCACAGATACGCAGTATTTT. This sequence encodes CASSSAAQSTDTQYF.

The gene calls are TRBV5-1 and TRBJ1-4; 7 bases are shared with TRBD1. Germline V gene data show CDR1 as SGHRS and CDR2 as YFSETQ. The V and J ends lost 6 bases and 3 bases, in that order; junction bases with no gene match: 14. This CDR3 contains 17 residues. The CDR3 nucleotides read TGCGCCAGCACCCGGACAGGCATTCCAGCAGCTAATGAAAAACTGTTTTTT. This codes for CASTRTGIPAANEKLFF.

The rearrangement joins TRBV6-1 to TRBJ2-3, with TRBD1 matching 10 bases. The CDR3 spans 14 residues. Per germline, CDR1 MNHNS and CDR2 SASEGT. V was pared by 6 bases and J by 4 bases, with 4 bases of the junction left unmatched. The CDR3 reads CASRLTGGADTQYF. Here the CDR3 DNA reads TGTGCCAGCAGGCTGACAGGGGGCGCAGATACGCAGTATTTT.

V is TRBV29-1 and J is TRBJ1-4, with D possibly being TRBD1 (6 bases). The CDR3 length is 13 residues. Trimming left V 3 bases short and J 8 bases short, with 13 bases between. Germline lookup yields CDR1 SQVTM and CDR2 ANQGSEA. CDR3 protein: CSVEESGGEKLFF. The DNA for the CDR3 is TGCAGCGTTGAGGAGTCGGGGGGCGAAAAACTGTTTTTT.

A word on this clone: The sample has other DNA sequences that encode this CDR3 too. The chain employs TRBV19 and TRBJ1-5; 7 nucleotides align to TRBD1. CDR3 size: 19 residues. Losses at the gene ends were 6 bases for V and 3 bases for J; bases not matched to a gene: 20. The germline CDR1 and CDR2 sequences are LNHDA and SQIVND (reference sequence). CDR3 loop: CASRPGRQGQLSLNQPQHF. The CDR3 region has the DNA TGTGCCAGTAGGCCGGGCCGACAGGGCCAACTCTCCCTCAATCAGCCCCAGCATTTT. The full variable domain, completed using reference TRBV19 and TRBJ1-5, is DGGITQSPKYLFRKEGQNVTLSCEQNLNHDAMYWYRQDPGQGLRLIYYSQIVNDFQKGDIAEGYSVSREKKESFPLTVTSAQKNPTAFYLCASRPGRQGQLSLNQPQHFGDGTRLSIL.

The chain couples TRBV6-5 to TRBJ1-2; the D is unclear. This CDR3 has 13 amino acids. CDR1 and CDR2 from the germline V gene are MNHEY and SVGAGI. The ends were cut back, 9 bases at V and 7 bases at J, with 18 bases in the middle. The DNA of the CDR3 is TGTGCCAGTGAAAGTACCCCAGGAGGTGGCTACACCTTC. Protein: CASESTPGGGYTF.